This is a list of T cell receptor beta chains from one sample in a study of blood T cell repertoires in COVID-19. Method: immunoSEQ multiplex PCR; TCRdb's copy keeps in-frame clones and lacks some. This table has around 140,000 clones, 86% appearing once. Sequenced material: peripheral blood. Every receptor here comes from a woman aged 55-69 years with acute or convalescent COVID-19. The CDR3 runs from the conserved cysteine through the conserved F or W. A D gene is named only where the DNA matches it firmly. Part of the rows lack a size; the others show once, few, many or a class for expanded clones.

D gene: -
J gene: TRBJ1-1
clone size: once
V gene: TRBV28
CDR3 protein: CASSLRHWAFF
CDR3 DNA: TGTGCCAGCAGTCTCCGACACTGGGCTTTCTTT

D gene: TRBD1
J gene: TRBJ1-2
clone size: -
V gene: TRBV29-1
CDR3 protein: CSVEVGGTGNGYTF
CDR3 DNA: TGCAGCGTTGAAGTAGGCGGGACAGGGAATGGCTACACCTTC

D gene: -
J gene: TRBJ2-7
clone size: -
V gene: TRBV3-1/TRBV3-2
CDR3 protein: CASSQVRRGNEQYF
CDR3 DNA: TGTGCCAGCAGCCAAGTACGTCGAGGGAACGAGCAGTACTTC

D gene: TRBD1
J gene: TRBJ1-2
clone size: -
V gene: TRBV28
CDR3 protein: CASRTGQGYGYTF
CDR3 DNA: TGTGCCAGCAGGACCGGACAGGGCTATGGCTACACCTTC

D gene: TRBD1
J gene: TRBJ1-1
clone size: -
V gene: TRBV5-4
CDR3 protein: CASIGQGRAEAFF
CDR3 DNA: TGTGCCAGCATCGGACAGGGGAGGGCTGAAGCTTTCTTT

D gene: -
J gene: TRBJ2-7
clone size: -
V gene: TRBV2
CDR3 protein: CASYRASSYEQYF
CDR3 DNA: TGTGCCAGTTACAGGGCCTCCTCCTACGAGCAGTACTTC

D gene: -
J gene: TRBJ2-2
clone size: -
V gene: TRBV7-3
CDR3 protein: CASSPSPGATGELFF
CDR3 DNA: TGTGCCAGCAGCCCTTCCCCAGGGGCGACCGGGGAGCTGTTTTTT

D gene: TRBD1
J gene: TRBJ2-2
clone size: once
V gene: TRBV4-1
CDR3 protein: CASSQDRRTGELFF
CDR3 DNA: TGCGCCAGCAGCCAGGACAGGCGAACCGGGGAGCTGTTTTTT

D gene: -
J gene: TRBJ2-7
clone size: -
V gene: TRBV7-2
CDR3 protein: CASSLMQGRGEQYF
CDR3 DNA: TGTGCCAGCAGCCTCATGCAGGGCCGGGGGGAGCAGTACTTC

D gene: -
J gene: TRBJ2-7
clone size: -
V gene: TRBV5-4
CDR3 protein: CASSFDSIYEQYF
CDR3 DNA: TGTGCCAGCAGTTTCGACAGTATATACGAGCAGTACTTC